This record concerns one TCR beta chain sequence. Its target antigen remains unknown. Base qualities are not provided; no much larger clone lies one nucleotide away. CDR3 length: 13 amino acids, cysteine to phenylalanine. Only CDR3 DNA is held: 39 bases, read in frame from base 1. Via the germline V gene, CDR1 is LGHNT and CDR2 FRNRAP. V is reduced by 4 bases and J by 8 bases, leaving a spacing of 14 bases between them. Library preparation employed the immunoSEQ multiplex PCR assay. What TCRdb holds here is the immuneACCESS table cut down to in-frame rearrangements. Part of the clones is not present; checked against another copy, under half of the missing clones reflect an unresolved V gene, and the others are unexplained. Counted in this sample were about 46,000 clones; roughly 90% of them appeared once. Of the sample, around 0.37% falls within the top ten clones. The sample comes from a study of T cell changes during pregnancy in multiple sclerosis (dated by TCRdb to between 2018 and 2020). For the study in its entirety: The study examined how the T cell repertoire changed over the course of pregnancy in women with multiple sclerosis.

The TCR was taken from a female donor with multiple sclerosis, enrolled in a pregnancy study. The chain uses TRBV12-5 and TRBJ1-2; the D gene cannot be resolved reliably. The input for sequencing was CD4+ T cells from peripheral blood mononuclear cells, taken after pregnancy. The CDR3 region has the sequence CASGSYSEGGYTF. The nucleotides are TGTGCTAGTGGTTCGTACTCTGAGGGAGGCTACACCTTC.